The next 9 T cell receptor beta chains were all read from a single sample in a study of identical twins. TCRdb re-called the 5' RACE reads with MiXCR, one entry per CDR3 protein. The table records about 730,000 distinct CDR3 sequences, roughly 20% of them present only once. The sample was also reused in another study, on T cells expressing NK-cell markers.

Sequencing input: PBMCs. The receptors were gathered from a woman in her late teens or twenties in good health.

The chain has TRBV4-3 and TRBJ2-3; TRBD2 aligns across 13 bases. Germline V lookup: CDR1 LGHNA, CDR2 YSLEER. Germline trimming cut 4 bases from V and 3 bases from J; bases unmatched to any gene: 4. The CDR3 is 16 residues long. The CDR3 region has the DNA TGCGCCAGCAGCCCACTACTAGCGGGAGGGACAGATACGCAGTATTTT. Residues: CASSPLLAGGTDTQYF.

This clonotype occurred a few times. This chain joins TRBV4-3 and TRBJ2-1; D is perhaps TRBD1 (6 bases). This CDR3 has 15 amino acids. Trimming pared 0 bases from V and 9 bases from J, leaving 15 bases between. CDR1 and CDR2 from the germline V gene are LGHNA and YSLEER. This chain's CDR3 is CASSQDLGGVSEQFF. The CDR3 nucleotides are TGCGCCAGCAGCCAAGATCTAGGGGGAGTTAGTGAGCAGTTCTTC.

This clonotype was observed many times. The rearrangement links TRBV20-1 to TRBJ1-1; unclear D gene. Deletions cut 4 bases from V and 6 bases from J, with 6 bases between. Per germline, CDR1 DFQATT and CDR2 SNEGSKA (reference sequence). This CDR3 contains 10 residues. In DNA, the CDR3 is TGCAGTGCTACTGTCGCTGAAGCTTTCTTT. The encoded protein is CSATVAEAFF.

The genes are TRBV10-3 and TRBJ1-5, with TRBD1 as a possible D gene (5 bases). V dropped 6 bases and J dropped 0 bases, with 9 bases sitting between them. CDR1 is ENHRY, CDR2 SYGVKD, per germline. This CDR3 comprises 14 residues. The DNA of the CDR3 is TGTGCCATCAGGGGGACGGATAGCAATCAGCCCCAGCATTTT. It translates to CAIRGTDSNQPQHF.

This clonotype was seen many times. DNA for the CDR3: TGTGCCAGCAGTTTGATCGGGCAGGGCACTGAAGCTTTCTTT. It is translated as CASSLIGQGTEAFF. The V call is TRBV12-3 or TRBV12-4, the J call TRBJ1-1; TRBD1 might be the D (5 bases). CDR3 length: 14 residues. The V end was cut by 3 bases, the J end by 4 bases, with 12 bases between.

In this sample, this clonotype turned up a few times. This chain joins TRBV25-1 and TRBJ2-5, with a tentative D call TRBD2 (6 bases). Per the germline V gene, CDR1 is MGHDK and CDR2 is SYGVNS. This CDR3 has 14 amino acids. V was shortened by 2 bases and J by 5 bases, with 12 bases between the two germline ends. This CDR3 reads CASSEKRERETQYF. The CDR3 nucleotides read TGTGCCAGCAGTGAAAAACGGGAGCGGGAGACCCAGTACTTC.

The V and J genes are TRBV20-1 and TRBJ1-6, with D unresolved. The germline V gene encodes CDR1 DFQATT and CDR2 SNEGSKA (reference sequence). V was clipped by 1 base and J by 6 bases, with 13 bases between them. This CDR3 has 15 residues. The CDR3 loop is CSARVHGEGNSPLHF. The CDR3 bases are TGCAGTGCTAGAGTCCACGGAGAGGGTAATTCACCCCTCCACTTT.

There are many counts of this clonotype. The DNA of the CDR3 is TGCAGCGCGGGGACAGGGAGGACAGATACGCAGTATTTT. As protein: CSAGTGRTDTQYF. V usage is TRBV29-1 and J usage is TRBJ2-3; TRBD1 matches 9 bases. V shed 7 bases, J shed 3 bases, and the junction held 5 bases outside the gene matches. CDR1 and CDR2 (germline): SQVTM, ANQGSEA. There are 13 residues in the CDR3.

V gene TRBV12-3 or TRBV12-4 combines with J gene TRBJ2-5, with D tentatively TRBD2 (6 bases). The CDR3 is 16 residues long. Trimming removed 1 base from V and 2 bases from J, with 14 bases in between. This CDR3 reads CASSLEAGAGQETQYF. Written as DNA, the CDR3 is TGTGCCAGCAGTTTAGAGGCCGGGGCGGGGCAAGAGACCCAGTACTTC.